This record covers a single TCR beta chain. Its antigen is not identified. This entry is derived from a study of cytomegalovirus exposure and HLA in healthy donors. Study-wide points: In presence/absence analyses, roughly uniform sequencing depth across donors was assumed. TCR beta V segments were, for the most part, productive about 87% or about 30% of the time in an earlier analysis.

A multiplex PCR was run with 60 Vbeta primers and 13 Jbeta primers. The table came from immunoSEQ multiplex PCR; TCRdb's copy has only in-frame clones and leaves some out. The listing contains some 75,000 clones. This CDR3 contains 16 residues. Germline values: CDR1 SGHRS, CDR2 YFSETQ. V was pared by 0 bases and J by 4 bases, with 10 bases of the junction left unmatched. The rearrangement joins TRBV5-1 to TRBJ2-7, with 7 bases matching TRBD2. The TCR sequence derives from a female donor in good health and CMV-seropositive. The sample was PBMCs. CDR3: CASSLGHRDYPYEQYF. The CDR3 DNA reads TGCGCCAGCAGCTTGGGACACCGGGACTACCCTTACGAGCAGTACTTC.